These 30 T cell receptor beta chains were all obtained from the same sample, sequenced in a study of T-cell memory formation after mild COVID-19. MiXCR, run by TCRdb on the 5' RACE reads, gives a single entry per CDR3 protein. The data contain more than 110,000 distinct CDR3 sequences, less than 25% of them seen just once; the ten biggest clones take up about 24%. The sample consisted of PBMCs or a T cell subset sorted from them (not recorded which). These receptors all stem from an adult woman who had mild COVID-19 (a few samples of this study predate the infection). Cell type and time point are not known.

This clonotype was found a few times. The chain employs TRBV14 and TRBJ2-3; 9 bases match TRBD2. V lost 0 bases to trimming and J lost 5 bases; unmatched junction nucleotides: 9. Germline lookup yields CDR1 SGHDN and CDR2 FVKESK. The CDR3 loop spans 17 amino acids. The CDR3 DNA reads as TGTGCCAGCAGCCAAGACCTTAGCGGGAGTATAGGAGATACGCAGTATTTT. Translating gives CASSQDLSGSIGDTQYF.

This chain uses TRBV2 with TRBJ2-2, with 7 bases that match TRBD2. Germline CDR1 SNHLY, CDR2 FYNNEI. The CDR3 extends over 15 amino acids. Trimming cost V 5 bases and J 7 bases; bases outside gene matches: 10. In DNA form, the CDR3 reads TGTGCCAGCAGTCCGTCGGGGGGACTGGGCGGGGAGCTGTTTTTT. Amino acid sequence: CASSPSGGLGGELFF.

The chain employs TRBV5-6 and TRBJ1-1; no clear D gene. V lost 1 base, J lost 4 bases, and 8 bases lay in between. The CDR3 extends over 13 amino acids. Germline V lookup: CDR1 SGHDT, CDR2 YYEEEE. In DNA form, the CDR3 reads TGTGCCAGCAGCTTGAATATCGGCACTGAAGCTTTCTTT. This codes for CASSLNIGTEAFF.

As regards this clonotype: At one end the junction does not follow the germline gene, possibly because of a read error. This chain connects TRBV7-9 to TRBJ1-4; 8 bases fit TRBD1. The CDR3 runs to 17 residues. From germline, CDR1 is SEHNR and CDR2 FQNEAQ (reference sequence). This chain's CDR3 is CASSLIGQGATNKKLFF. In DNA form, the CDR3 reads TGTGCCAGCAGCTTAATAGGACAGGGAGCGACTAATAAAAAACTGTTTTTT.

The V gene is TRBV4-1, the J gene TRBJ2-2; D not certain. Germline assignment: CDR1 MGHRA and CDR2 YSYEKL. V lost 4 bases to trimming and J lost 7 bases, with 13 bases between them. The CDR3 spans 14 residues. The CDR3 reads CASSPSDLVGELFF. CDR3 sequence (DNA): TGCGCCAGCAGCCCTTCAGACCTTGTCGGGGAGCTGTTTTTT.

This clonotype was seen more than once but under ten times. This sequence joins TRBV29-1 and TRBJ1-2, with a possible D match to TRBD1 (6 bases). There are 10 residues in the CDR3. Germline V gives CDR1 SQVTM, CDR2 ANQGSEA. Trimming took 6 bases from V and 8 from J, leaving 10 bases between them. Here the CDR3 reads CSVLGHGYTF. The CDR3 DNA reads TGCAGCGTCTTGGGACACGGCTACACCTTC. Variable domain in full (rest from reference TRBV29-1 and TRBJ1-2): SAVISQKPSRDICQRGTSLTIQCQVDSQVTMMFWYRQQPGQSLTLIATANQGSEATYESGFVIDKFPISRPNLTFSTLTVSNMSPEDSSIYLCSVLGHGYTFGSGTRLTVV.

This clonotype was recorded once. The V and J genes are TRBV27 and TRBJ1-1; TRBD1 might be the D (6 bases). The ends were cut back, 5 bases at V and 7 bases at J, with 8 bases in the middle. CDR1 MNHEY and CDR2 SMNVEV come from the germline V gene (reference sequence). The CDR3 is made up of 11 amino acids. CDR3 protein: CASSRGSEAFF. The CDR3 nucleotides are TGTGCCAGCAGTAGGGGGAGTGAAGCTTTCTTT.

The V gene is TRBV6-1, the J gene TRBJ2-7, with 9 bases aligning to TRBD2. Unmatched junction bases numbered 8, after V lost 1 base and J lost 10 bases. Per germline, CDR1 MNHNS and CDR2 SASEGT. The CDR3 spans 14 residues. The CDR3 nucleotides are TGTGCCAGCAGTGAAGAGGTTCTAGCGGGGAGTCAGTACTTC. Translated: CASSEEVLAGSQYF.

The rearrangement links TRBV7-9 to TRBJ2-1; 10 positions match TRBD2. There are 17 residues in the CDR3. The ends lost 6 bases at V and 5 bases at J; junction bases unmatched: 13. CDR1 is SEHNR and CDR2 is FQNEAQ in the germline V gene (reference sequence). The CDR3 coding sequence is TGTGCCAGCAGTATCTACCTAGCGGGAGATCCCCACAATGAGCAGTTCTTC. Translating gives CASSIYLAGDPHNEQFF. The whole variable domain, filled in from reference TRBV7-9 and TRBJ2-1, reads DTGVSQNPRHKITKRGQNVTFRCDPISEHNRLYWYRQTLGQGPEFLTYFQNEAQLEKSRLLSDRFSAERPKGSFSTLEIQRTEQGDSAMYLCASSIYLAGDPHNEQFFGPGTRLTVL.

This clonotype has more than one count but fewer than ten. The chain has TRBV5-1 and TRBJ2-7, with TRBD1 matching 8 bases. This CDR3 is 16 amino acids long. The V segment lost 4 bases and the J segment 0 bases; nucleotides outside the gene matches: 9. Germline V gives CDR1 SGHRS, CDR2 YFSETQ. The CDR3 is CASSRETGVASYEQYF. CDR3 sequence (DNA): TGCGCCAGCAGCCGAGAGACAGGGGTTGCCTCCTACGAGCAGTACTTC.

The chain uses TRBV27 and TRBJ1-2, with D perhaps TRBD1 (6 bases). The CDR3 is 14 residues long. The germline V and J ends were trimmed by 3 bases and 4 bases, with 12 bases remaining between them. CDR1 MNHEY and CDR2 SMNVEV come from the germline V gene (reference sequence). CDR3 region: CASSLRGAVYGYTF. DNA for the CDR3: TGTGCCAGCAGTTTGCGGGGGGCAGTCTATGGCTACACCTTC.

This chain uses TRBV5-6 with TRBJ1-1; D possibly corresponds to TRBD1 (5 bases). The CDR3 consists of 16 residues. Per germline, CDR1 SGHDT and CDR2 YYEEEE. Trimming removed 0 bases at V and 5 bases at J, with 17 bases between. CDR3 sequence (DNA): TGTGCCAGCAGCTTGGAAGGGTGGGGGAGAAGGACTGAAGCTTTCTTT. It yields the protein CASSLEGWGRRTEAFF.

This clonotype was seen only a few times. The chain recombines TRBV4-1 with TRBJ2-3; D is undetermined. The CDR3 extends over 13 amino acids. V was trimmed by 4 bases and J by 2 bases, leaving 7 bases between them. From germline, CDR1 is MGHRA and CDR2 YSYEKL. Here the CDR3 DNA reads TGCGCCAGCAGCCTAGATTTCACAGATACGCAGTATTTT. Residues: CASSLDFTDTQYF.

This clonotype was detected only once. The genes are TRBV7-9 and TRBJ2-5, with 7 bases identical to TRBD1. CDR1 and CDR2 from the germline V gene are SEHNR and FQNEAQ (reference sequence). The ends lost 1 base at V and 5 bases at J; junction bases unmatched: 4. The CDR3 has 14 residues. Here the CDR3 reads CASSLEGGLETQYF. CDR3 bases: TGTGCCAGCAGCTTAGAAGGGGGCCTGGAGACCCAGTACTTC.

The sample holds a few counts of this clonotype. J is TRBJ2-7 and V is TRBV9; TRBD1 agrees at 9 bases. The J segment lost 5 bases and the V segment lost 3 bases, leaving 9 bases of the junction unmatched. The V gene's germline CDR1 is SGDLS and CDR2 YYNGEE. The CDR3 is made up of 15 amino acids. CDR3 residues: CASSALGQGSNEQYF. CDR3 nucleotide sequence: TGTGCCAGCAGCGCGCTGGGACAGGGCTCGAACGAGCAGTACTTC.

V and J are TRBV5-1 and TRBJ1-1; D is unresolved. CDR3 length: 16 amino acids. The germline CDR1 and CDR2 sequences are SGHRS and YFSETQ. Trimming shortened V by 1 base and J by 5 bases, and 18 bases separated the two germline ends. The CDR3 nucleotides read TGCGCCAGCAGCTTGTTAGCAGTCGCCTCAGGTACTGAAGCTTTCTTT. Its translation: CASSLLAVASGTEAFF.

This clonotype has just a few counts. The chain employs TRBV9 and TRBJ2-5; D is unresolved. This CDR3 is 14 amino acids long. Germline CDR1 is SGDLS and CDR2 is YYNGEE. V shed 3 bases and J shed 1 base, with 10 bases lying between them. This CDR3 is CASSEGWGQETQYF. The CDR3 DNA reads TGTGCCAGCAGCGAGGGATGGGGCCAAGAGACCCAGTACTTC.

Only a few counts were recorded for this clonotype. The J gene is TRBJ1-6, the V gene TRBV9; D is possibly TRBD1 (6 bases). The V gene lost 0 bases and the J gene lost 7 bases, with 11 bases spanning the gap. Germline-derived CDR1 and CDR2 are SGDLS and YYNGEE. CDR3 size: 15 residues. CDR3 sequence reads: CASSVEGDGNSPLHF. CDR3 coding DNA: TGTGCCAGCAGCGTAGAGGGGGACGGGAATTCACCCCTCCACTTT.

The chain links TRBV11-2 to TRBJ2-7; TRBD1 agrees at 7 bases. The junction had 13 bases not matched to a gene; V was cut back by 5 bases and J by 3 bases. The CDR3 loop spans 16 amino acids. Germline CDR1 and CDR2: SGHAT and FQNNGV. The CDR3 region is CASSDLAGTVSYEQYF. The DNA of the CDR3 is TGTGCCAGCAGCGACCTAGCCGGGACAGTGAGCTACGAGCAGTACTTC.

The chain is built from TRBV30 and TRBJ1-6; the D is unclear. Trimming took off 0 bases at V and 8 bases at J, with 14 bases between the two ends. The CDR3 runs 15 residues. Germline V gene lookup returns CDR1 GTSNPN and CDR2 SVGIG (reference sequence). CDR3 DNA sequence: TGTGCCTGGAGTGTACTCACAGAAGGATATTCACCCCTCCACTTT. As protein: CAWSVLTEGYSPLHF.

This clonotype has only a few counts. The rearrangement joins TRBV11-2 to TRBJ1-2; D is unresolved. V lost 5 bases, J lost 2 bases, and 12 bases lay in between. The CDR3 extends over 14 amino acids. CDR1 is SGHAT, CDR2 FQNNGV, per germline. CDR3 sequence: CASSPDPNNYGYTF. CDR3 DNA sequence: TGTGCCAGCAGCCCGGACCCAAACAACTATGGCTACACCTTC.

The gene calls are TRBV7-9 and TRBJ2-7; D is ambiguous. Germline V gives CDR1 SEHNR, CDR2 FQNEAQ (reference sequence). V was clipped by 1 base and J by 6 bases, with 16 bases between them. CDR3 length: 15 amino acids. CDR3 residues: CASSLEVPGYGEQYF. Written as DNA, the CDR3 is TGTGCCAGCAGCTTAGAGGTCCCGGGTTACGGCGAGCAGTACTTC.

The chain is built from TRBV4-1 and TRBJ2-7; TRBD2 might be the D (7 bases). This CDR3 region has 15 residues. Germline lookup yields CDR1 MGHRA and CDR2 YSYEKL. V shed 1 base and J shed 5 bases, with 15 bases lying between them. The CDR3 DNA is TGCGCCAGCAGCCAAGTAGGGGGGGGATTGGACGAGCAGTACTTC. This sequence encodes CASSQVGGGLDEQYF.

This clonotype was seen only a few times. The chain couples TRBV7-2 to TRBJ1-2, with 11 positions matching TRBD1. The CDR3 consists of 13 residues. J was trimmed by 8 bases and V by 4 bases; bases with no gene match: 3. Germline V gives CDR1 SGHTA, CDR2 FQGNSA. The CDR3 region has the DNA TGTGCCAGCAGCTGGACAGGGGGCGGCGGCTACACCTTC. This gives the protein CASSWTGGGGYTF.

The genes are TRBV5-1 and TRBJ1-1; weak D call: TRBD1 (5 bases). Trimming pared 0 bases from V and 9 bases from J, leaving 15 bases between. Per germline, CDR1 SGHRS and CDR2 YFSETQ. CDR3 length: 14 amino acids. The CDR3 loop reads CASSLDQGQRQAFF. The CDR3, as DNA: TGCGCCAGCAGCTTGGACCAGGGCCAAAGGCAAGCTTTCTTT.

This clonotype was seen only a few times. The chain uses TRBV20-1 and TRBJ2-2; 10 bases are shared with TRBD2. With V trimmed by 5 bases and J by 8 bases, 5 bases remained unmatched. The CDR3 sequence is 13 residues long. In germline, CDR1 is DFQATT, CDR2 SNEGSKA (reference sequence). The CDR3 sequence: CSAVSGRLGELFF. CDR3 bases: TGCAGTGCTGTTAGCGGGAGGCTGGGGGAGCTGTTTTTT.

This sequence joins TRBV7-9 and TRBJ1-4; D is uncertain. The CDR3 has 13 amino acids. Germline-derived CDR1 and CDR2 are SEHNR and FQNEAQ (reference sequence). Trimming pared 1 base from V and 5 bases from J, leaving 5 bases between. CDR3 region: CASSLGTNEKLFF. Here the CDR3 DNA reads TGTGCCAGCAGCTTAGGGACGAATGAAAAACTGTTTTTT.

This clonotype showed up just a few times. CDR3 coding DNA: TGTGCCAGCAGCTACATAGGACAGGGGTACGATACGCAGTATTTT. Amino acid sequence: CASSYIGQGYDTQYF. The chain uses TRBV7-9 and TRBJ2-3, with TRBD1 matching 9 bases. Germline V lookup: CDR1 SEHNR, CDR2 FQNEAQ (reference sequence). The V gene end was trimmed by 4 bases and the J gene end by 6 bases; junction bases not matched to a gene: 8. This CDR3 comprises 15 residues.

The V call is TRBV7-9, the J call TRBJ1-1, with a weak D call TRBD1 (5 bases). The CDR3 covers 14 residues. Trimming removed 6 bases from V and 0 bases from J, with 11 bases in between. Germline CDR1 and CDR2: SEHNR and FQNEAQ (reference sequence). CDR3 sequence reads: CASRGDLLNTEAFF. CDR3 DNA sequence: TGTGCCAGCAGAGGGGACCTATTGAACACTGAAGCTTTCTTT.

A single count supports this clonotype. This chain connects TRBV14 to TRBJ1-2; D is uncertain. The CDR3 has 17 residues. Germline V gene lookup returns CDR1 SGHDN and CDR2 FVKESK. Between the trimmed V and J ends, which lost 0 bases and 0 bases, there was a span of 14 bases. As DNA, the CDR3 is TGTGCCAGCAGCCAAGAAGGGAGGGCCGCGACTAACTATGGCTACACCTTC. It encodes CASSQEGRAATNYGYTF. Filled out from reference TRBV14 and TRBJ1-2, the complete variable domain reads EAGVTQFPSHSVIEKGQTVTLRCDPISGHDNLYWYRRVMGKEIKFLLHFVKESKQDESGMPNNRFLAERTGGTYSTLKVQPAELEDSGVYFCASSQEGRAATNYGYTFGSGTRLTVV.